These T cell receptor beta chains were read from a single sample in a study of T cells after yellow fever vaccination. Each CDR3 protein gets one entry after TCRdb re-called the 5' RACE reads with MiXCR. Of 240,000 or so distinct CDR3 sequences detected, 6.9% appear once; the ten largest clones hold roughly 0.93%. The specimen was CD4+ T cells sorted from PBMCs, collected 15 days after the yellow fever booster vaccination. These receptors were taken from a young man who received the YFV17D yellow fever vaccine. Each CDR3 is given with its conserved first and last residue. A D gene is named only where the DNA matches it firmly. Not all rows give a size; the values are once, few, many and, for expanded clones, a class.

D | J | V | size | DNA | CDR3
TRBD2 | TRBJ2-1 | TRBV7-3 | many | TGTGCCAGCAGATTAGCGGGAGGGGACAATGAGCAGTTCTTC | CASRLAGGDNEQFF
TRBD2 | TRBJ2-3 | TRBV6-5 | NA | TGTGCCAGCAGTTACGGGACTAGCGGGCAGAGTACGCAGTATTTT | CASSYGTSGQSTQYF
NA | TRBJ2-7 | TRBV5-1 | many | TGCGCCACCAGGCAAGAGGGTCCTTCCTACGAGCAGTACTTC | CATRQEGPSYEQYF
NA | TRBJ2-5 | TRBV21-1 | many | TGTGCCAGCAGCAAAATCCAGAATCACGAGACCCAGTACTTC | CASSKIQNHETQYF
TRBD1 | TRBJ2-5 | TRBV10-3 | NA | TGTGCCATCAGTGAGTTGCAGGGGGCTGGGACCCAGTACTTC | CAISELQGAGTQYF
TRBD2 | TRBJ2-5 | TRBV5-4 | few | TGTGCCAGCAGCATCGGACTAGCGGGACCGGCTGTTTCCCAGTACTTC | CASSIGLAGPAVSQYF
NA | TRBJ2-1 | TRBV4-2 | many | TGTGCCAGCAGCCCTACGGGGACCCACAATGAGCAGTTCTTC | CASSPTGTHNEQFF
NA | TRBJ2-5 | TRBV5-1 | many | TGCGCCAGCAGCTTGGCTCTTGGTTTGGTAGGGGAAGAGACCCAGTACTTC | CASSLALGLVGEETQYF
NA | TRBJ2-5 | TRBV20-1 | NA | TGCAGTGCTAGACGCAACCTCGGGGGTTCGGAGACCCAGTACTTC | CSARRNLGGSETQYF
NA | TRBJ2-7 | TRBV28 | many | TGTGCCAGCAGTCCCCCACCGGGACAAGCCTACGAGCAGTACTTC | CASSPPPGQAYEQYF
TRBD2 | TRBJ2-1 | TRBV7-2 | many | TGTGCCAGCAGCTTATTAGGGACTATGGGGAATGAGCAGTTCTTC | CASSLLGTMGNEQFF
NA | TRBJ2-1 | TRBV12-3/TRBV12-4 | many | TGTGCCAGCAGTTTATCCGGGGGCGAATACAATGAGCAGTTCTTC | CASSLSGGEYNEQFF
TRBD2 | TRBJ2-1 | TRBV6-5 | many | TGTGCCAGCAGGGGACTAGCGGGAGGTGGCTCCTACAATGAGCAGTTCTTC | CASRGLAGGGSYNEQFF
NA | TRBJ2-5 | TRBV11-2 | many | TGTGCCAGCAGCTTGGCCCCCGGGGGGACCCAGTACTTC | CASSLAPGGTQYF
NA | TRBJ1-2 | TRBV5-6 | NA | TGTGCCAGCAGCTTGGCGGTGGCGCACCTCTATGGCTACACCTTC | CASSLAVAHLYGYTF
TRBD2 | TRBJ2-1 | TRBV10-1 | many | TGCGCCAGCAGTGAGCAGCGGGGATTCAATGAGCAGTTCTTC | CASSEQRGFNEQFF
NA | TRBJ2-7 | TRBV5-1 | many | TGCGCCAGCAGCTTCGGACAGTCTTACTACGAGCAGTACTTC | CASSFGQSYYEQYF
NA | TRBJ2-7 | TRBV7-3 | few | TGTGCCAGCAGCTATCGAGAAAGGAGGCCCGACGACGAGCAGTACTTC | CASSYRERRPDDEQYF
NA | TRBJ1-6 | TRBV7-8 | few | TGTGCCAGCAGCTTAGGGGACGTCGATAATTCACCCCTCCACTTT | CASSLGDVDNSPLHF
NA | TRBJ2-1 | TRBV10-3 | few | TGTGCCATCGGACAGCAAGGGAAGCATGAGCAGTTCTTC | CAIGQQGKHEQFF
NA | TRBJ2-1 | TRBV29-1 | few | TGCAGCTCCCAACTCCAGAGAGACAATGAGCAGTTCTTC | CSSQLQRDNEQFF
NA | TRBJ1-1 | TRBV6-5 | few | TGTGCCAGCAGTTACTCGGGAGTCCTGGACACTGAAGCTTTCTTT | CASSYSGVLDTEAFF
NA | TRBJ1-2 | TRBV14 | few | TGTGCCAGCAGCCAAGTGGAAACTGCTGGCTACACCTTC | CASSQVETAGYTF
NA | TRBJ2-3 | TRBV7-2 | few | TGTGCCAGCAGCTTAAGCTGGGGGTCAGATACGCAGTATTTT | CASSLSWGSDTQYF
NA | TRBJ2-5 | TRBV28 | many | TGTGCCAGCAGTTTATCTGGGGGGGAGACCCAGTACTTC | CASSLSGGETQYF
NA | TRBJ2-4 | TRBV28 | many | TGTGCCAGCAGAACCACAGGGGGGGAAGCCAAAAACATTCAGTACTTC | CASRTTGGEAKNIQYF
NA | TRBJ2-7 | TRBV7-3 | many | TGTGCCAGCAGCCTTACGCGGGATCCGGGCCAAGAGCAGTACTTC | CASSLTRDPGQEQYF
TRBD2 | TRBJ2-1 | TRBV27 | NA | TGTGCCACCAACTCCGGCGGGAGACCTTTCGATGAGCAGTTCTTC | CATNSGGRPFDEQFF
NA | TRBJ2-3 | TRBV20-1 | many | TGCAGTGCCACGATTACTTCTAGCACAGATACGCAGTATTTT | CSATITSSTDTQYF
NA | TRBJ1-1 | TRBV6-2/TRBV6-3 | few | TGTGCCAGCAGTTACAAGAGGACCACTGAAGCTTTCTTT | CASSYKRTTEAFF
NA | TRBJ2-1 | TRBV10-3 | many | TGTGCCACGGCGGGGGACAGAGACAATGAGCAGTTCTTC | CATAGDRDNEQFF
NA | TRBJ2-1 | TRBV10-3 | NA | TGTGCCATCAGCGCGGGGGAACAGGGCCTATCAAATGAGCAGTTCTTC | CAISAGEQGLSNEQFF
NA | TRBJ2-5 | TRBV20-1 | many | TGCAGTGCTCACGAAACCTACCAAGAGACCCAGTACTTC | CSAHETYQETQYF
TRBD1 | TRBJ2-7 | TRBV6-2/TRBV6-3 | once | TGTGCAACCGGACAGGGAAATCTCTACAAGCAGTACTTC | CATGQGNLYKQYF
TRBD1 | TRBJ2-7 | TRBV28 | many | TGTGCCACCGTGAGGGACAGGGACGCCTACGAGCAGTACTTC | CATVRDRDAYEQYF
NA | TRBJ2-5 | TRBV27 | few | TGTGCCAGCAGTTTGGCGGGTTGGAAGGTGCAAGAGACCCAGTACTTC | CASSLAGWKVQETQYF
NA | TRBJ2-3 | TRBV19 | few | TGTGCCAGTAGTATCTCCCTCCCAGATACGCAGTATTTT | CASSISLPDTQYF
NA | TRBJ2-4 | TRBV4-3 | NA | TGCGCCAGCAGCCAAGTGGGGGTTAGAGCCAAAAACATTCAGTACTTC | CASSQVGVRAKNIQYF
TRBD2 | TRBJ2-7 | TRBV7-2 | many | TGTGCCAGCAGCTTTTCTAGCGGGAGGGCCCAGCAGTACTTC | CASSFSSGRAQQYF
TRBD1 | TRBJ1-2 | TRBV20-1 | few | TGCAGTGTCCCTACGGGACAGGGGGCTCAAGGCTACACCTTC | CSVPTGQGAQGYTF
NA | TRBJ2-3 | TRBV9 | NA | TGTGCCAGCAGCGTGGGCCTCACAGATACGCAGTATTTT | CASSVGLTDTQYF
TRBD1 | TRBJ2-5 | TRBV5-1 | many | TGCGCCAGCAGACCCGGGACAGGTCGATCGGAAGAGACCCAGTACTTC | CASRPGTGRSEETQYF
NA | TRBJ2-1 | TRBV5-4 | few | TGTGCCAGCAGCTTGGAACCTCTGAATGAGCAGTTCTTC | CASSLEPLNEQFF
NA | TRBJ2-1 | TRBV12-3/TRBV12-4 | NA | TGTGCCAGCAGTTTCGCCCCCAACAATGAGCAGTTCTTC | CASSFAPNNEQFF
NA | TRBJ1-2 | TRBV27 | few | TGTGCCAGCAGTTCTCTAGAGACAAACTATGGCTACACCTTC | CASSSLETNYGYTF
TRBD1 | TRBJ2-5 | TRBV5-1 | many | TGCGCCAGCAGCTCCGGGACAGCCCAAGAGACCCAGTACTTC | CASSSGTAQETQYF
TRBD2 | TRBJ2-5 | TRBV19 | many | TGTGCCAGTAGCATACTAGCGGGGGGAGAGACCCAGTACTTC | CASSILAGGETQYF
NA | TRBJ2-4 | TRBV6-1 | many | TGTGCCAGCAGAAAAAGACAAGCTCGGGACATTCAGTACTTC | CASRKRQARDIQYF
NA | TRBJ2-5 | TRBV28 | NA | TGTGCCAGCAAGGCCCCACAGGGTGTAGAGACCCAGTACTTC | CASKAPQGVETQYF
NA | TRBJ2-7 | TRBV7-2 | NA | TGTGCCAGCAGCTTAACGGCTCTGGGGGAGCAGTACTTC | CASSLTALGEQYF
NA | TRBJ2-1 | TRBV12-3/TRBV12-4 | NA | TGTGCCAGCACGCCGGGGCTAGCGAGCTCCTACAATGAGCAGTTCTTC | CASTPGLASSYNEQFF
NA | TRBJ1-1 | TRBV5-4 | few | TGTGCCAGCAGACGCGGACCTGAAGCTTTCTTT | CASRRGPEAFF
NA | TRBJ1-6 | TRBV20-1 | NA | TGCAGTGCCCGCTTTAGTGTTTTCGGACCCCTCCACTTT | CSARFSVFGPLHF
TRBD2 | TRBJ2-3 | TRBV12-3/TRBV12-4 | few | TGTGCCAGCAGTTTATCCTTGGCTAGCGGACACACAGATACGCAGTATTTT | CASSLSLASGHTDTQYF
NA | TRBJ2-5 | TRBV5-1 | many | TGCGCCAGCAGCAGGGAGTACCAAGAGACCCAGTACTTC | CASSREYQETQYF
TRBD1 | TRBJ2-7 | TRBV12-3/TRBV12-4 | few | TGTGCCACCACCCGGCAGGGGGAGACGTACGAGCAGTACTTC | CATTRQGETYEQYF
NA | TRBJ2-2 | TRBV12-3/TRBV12-4 | many | TGTGCCAGCAGTTTGTTCAGCGGTTCGAACACCGGGGAGCTGTTTTTT | CASSLFSGSNTGELFF